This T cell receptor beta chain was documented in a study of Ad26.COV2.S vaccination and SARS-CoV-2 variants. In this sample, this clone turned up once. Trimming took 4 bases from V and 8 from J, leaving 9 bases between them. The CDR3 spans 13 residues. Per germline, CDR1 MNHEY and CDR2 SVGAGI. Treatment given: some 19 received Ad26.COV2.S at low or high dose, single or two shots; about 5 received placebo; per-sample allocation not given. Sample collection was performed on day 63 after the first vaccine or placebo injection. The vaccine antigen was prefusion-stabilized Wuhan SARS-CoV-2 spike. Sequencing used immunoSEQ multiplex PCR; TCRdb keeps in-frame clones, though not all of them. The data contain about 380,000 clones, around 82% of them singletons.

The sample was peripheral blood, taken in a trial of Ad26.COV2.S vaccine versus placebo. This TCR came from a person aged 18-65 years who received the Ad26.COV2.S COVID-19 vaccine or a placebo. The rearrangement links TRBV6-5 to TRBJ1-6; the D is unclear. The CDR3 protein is CASSSQSDSPLHF. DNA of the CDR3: TGTGCCAGCAGTTCCCAGTCGGATTCACCCCTCCACTTT.